Sequencing of this T cell receptor beta chain was carried out in a study of CD8+ T cells in alopecia areata (dated by TCRdb to the late 2010s). Describing the broader study: The treated patients took part in an open-label pilot trial in which moderate-to-severe alopecia areata was treated with oral tofacitinib at 5 to 10 mg twice daily. Tofacitinib was given for 6 to 18 months, followed by 6 months of follow-up off drug to assess delayed response and recurrence. To study T cell clonal expansion in alopecia areata, the researchers applied high-throughput TCRbeta sequencing to both the C3H/HeJ mouse model and human patients. Human TCRbeta sequencing covered scalp tissue and sorted CD4+ and CD8+ peripheral blood T cells from patchy and totalis/universalis alopecia areata patients and healthy controls. Biopsies were taken from tofacitinib-treated patients at baseline and at 4 and 24 weeks of treatment, and a later scalp biopsy was taken in several of the tofacitinib-treated patients. Scalp clonality was compared among normal scalp (n=4), patchy alopecia areata scalp (n=8), and alopecia totalis/universalis scalp (n=8). RNA came from the PAXgene miRNA kit for fixed scalp, the miRNeasy kit for PBMCs, and the RNeasy kit for mouse skin. immunoSEQ multiplex PCR using 35 Vbeta forward primers and 13 Jbeta reverse primers was used to amplify TCRbeta CDR3 regions. The investigation overall reported the following: Resident alphabeta T cells in normal human skin are also sequenced, complicating scalp TCR repertoire analysis, unlike mouse skin dominated by gammadelta T cells. TCR sequences shared between patients were less clear than in mice, possibly partly because of HLA diversity in the patient population. Higher clonality and more expanded CD8+ clones were observed in lesional scalp than in normal scalp, particularly in alopecia totalis/universalis, a finding suggestive of antigenic drive.

Concerning this clone itself: What antigen it recognizes has not been identified. Base-call qualities are not available, and no considerably larger clone is one nucleotide away.

This specimen's time point label, per the study, means: baseline before oral tofacitinib. Lesional scalp punch biopsies and peripheral blood were collected from alopecia areata patients. PBMCs were isolated by density centrifugation and stained for CD3, CD4 and CD8, after which CD4+ and CD8+ T cells were sorted on a FACSAria. The method behind the library was the immunoSEQ multiplex PCR assay. To provide template for TCR sequencing, every sample had RNA extracted and reverse transcribed into cDNA. SuperScript III was used for first-strand cDNA synthesis, primed with a 2:1 mix of oligo-dT and random hexamers. A synthetic immune receptor repertoire was used to gauge amplification bias, and whatever bias remained was removed computationally. Turning to the authors' computational methods: Raw reads were preprocessed to remove errors, and CDR3 was defined according to IMGT conventions as the region from the conserved cysteine to phenylalanine. Clonality was computed by normalizing Shannon entropy by log2 of the number of productive unique TCRs and subtracting the result from 1. Whether scalp clones were CD4 or CD8 was inferred by matching scalp TCRbeta sequences against CD4 and CD8 repertoires sorted from blood. The table comes from immuneACCESS by way of TCRdb, which keeps in-frame sequences with V and J called. Part of the clones is missing from these tables; in studies checked, under half for an unresolved V gene and the rest for unknown reasons. V, J and clone size are those of that table, while D and trimming were read from the DNA. The sample table holds under 300,000 clones, of which around two thirds were seen once. The top ten constitute 1% to 1.5% of the sample.

CDR1 and CDR2, per the germline V gene, are MNHEY and SVGAGI. The CDR3 runs 11 residues from the cysteine to the phenylalanine. The retained sequence is limited to the CDR3, 33 bases, with the frame set at the first base. A distance of 6 bases separates the germline ends of V and J, which lose 2 bases and 7 bases respectively. Rearrangement joined TRBV6-5 to TRBJ2-7, with a weak D call of TRBD2 (6 bases match). This clonotype originated in a human donor with alopecia areata. The source material was CD4+ T cells sorted from blood, sampled at week 0. The DNA sequence is TGTGCCAGCAGTTACGGGGGGGAGCAGTACTTC. Translated, this is CASSYGGEQYF.